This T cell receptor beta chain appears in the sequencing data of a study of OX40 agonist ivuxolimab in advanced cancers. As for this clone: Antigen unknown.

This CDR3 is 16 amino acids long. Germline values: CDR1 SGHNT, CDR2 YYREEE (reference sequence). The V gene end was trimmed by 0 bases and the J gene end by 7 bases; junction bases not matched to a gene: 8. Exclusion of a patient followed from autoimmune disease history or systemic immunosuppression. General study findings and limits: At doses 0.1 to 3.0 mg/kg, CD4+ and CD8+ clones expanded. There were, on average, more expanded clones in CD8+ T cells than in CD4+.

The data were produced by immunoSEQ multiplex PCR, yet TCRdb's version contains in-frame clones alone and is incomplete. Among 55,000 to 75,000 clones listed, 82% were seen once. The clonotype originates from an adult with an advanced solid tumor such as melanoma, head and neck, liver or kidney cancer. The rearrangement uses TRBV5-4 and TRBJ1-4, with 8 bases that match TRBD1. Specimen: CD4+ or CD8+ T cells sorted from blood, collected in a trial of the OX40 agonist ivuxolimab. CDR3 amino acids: CASSLGRDRGGEKLFF. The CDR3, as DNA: TGTGCCAGCAGCTTGGGGCGAGACAGGGGAGGTGAAAAACTGTTTTTT.